This TCR beta chain originates from a study of T cell repertoires in cytomegalovirus infection. TCRdb re-called the reads through MiXCR, storing one row per CDR3 protein. In the table there are 300,000 to 450,000 distinct CDR3 sequences, approximately 18% of which are singletons. This clonotype came up a few times. Germline CDR1 and CDR2: SGHVS and FNYEAQ. The CDR3 extends over 14 amino acids. V lost 4 bases to trimming and J lost 4 bases, with 12 bases between them. The chain joins TRBV7-6 to TRBJ2-3; unclear D gene. The TCR was taken from a human donor in good health (CMV status not recorded). Some clones in this sample may be carry-over from other donors' samples. Sample: PBMCs. CDR3 in amino acids: CASSWERVADTQYF. CDR3 nucleotides: TGTGCCAGCAGCTGGGAAAGGGTGGCAGATACGCAGTATTTT.